The rows below give T cell receptor beta chains drawn from one sample of a study of immune evolution from preneoplasia to lung adenocarcinoma. The repertoire was sequenced with immunoSEQ multiplex PCR; TCRdb's copy has only in-frame clones and lacks some. This sample has around 21,000 clones; over 70% occur once, and the top ten carry roughly 5.9%. The specimen sequenced was FFPE invasive lung adenocarcinoma tissue. The receptors originated from a person in their sixties or seventies with lung adenocarcinoma. Both conserved end residues are part of each CDR3. A D gene is named only where the DNA matches it firmly. Clone sizes are given selectively: once, few, many, or a class where the clone is expanded.

j_gene	len	abundance	d_gene	v_gene	CDR3aa	CDR3nt
TRBJ2-5	15	medium-sized	TRBD1	TRBV11-2	CASSLGDRDVETQYF	TGTGCCAGCAGCTTAGGGGACAGGGACGTGGAGACCCAGTACTTC
TRBJ2-2	16	NA	NA	TRBV5-6	CASSLFAGWEPGELFF	TGTGCCAGCAGCTTATTCGCGGGATGGGAACCCGGGGAGCTGTTTTTT
TRBJ1-2	13	NA	NA	TRBV5-1	CASSLGSGEGYTF	TGCGCCAGCAGCTTGGGGTCGGGAGAAGGCTACACCTTC
TRBJ2-1	15	NA	TRBD2	TRBV19	CASRLAGGEGNEQFF	TGTGCCAGTAGGCTAGCGGGAGGAGAAGGCAATGAGCAGTTCTTC
TRBJ1-2	15	NA	TRBD1	TRBV9	CASSAGGTANYGYTF	TGTGCCAGCAGCGCCGGAGGGACAGCAAATTATGGCTACACCTTC
TRBJ2-2	16	NA	NA	TRBV5-4	CASSSWGTQNTGELFF	TGTGCCAGCAGCTCCTGGGGGACACAGAACACCGGGGAGCTGTTTTTT
TRBJ2-7	16	NA	NA	TRBV23-1	CASSQSGTVDSYEQYF	TGCGCCAGCAGTCAATCCGGGACCGTAGACTCCTACGAGCAGTACTTC
TRBJ2-5	14	NA	NA	TRBV7-7	CATQPGTLQETQYF	TGTGCCACCCAGCCGGGGACACTCCAAGAGACCCAGTACTTC
TRBJ2-2	15	NA	NA	TRBV7-9	CASSLDHLNTGELFF	TGTGCCAGCAGCTTAGATCACCTGAACACCGGGGAGCTGTTTTTT
TRBJ2-5	10	NA	NA	TRBV20-1	CSARQGPAYF	TGCAGTGCTAGGCAAGGACCGGCGTACTTC
TRBJ2-7	14	medium-sized	NA	TRBV7-9	CASSLDGNLYEQYF	TGTGCCAGCAGCTTAGATGGGAATCTTTACGAGCAGTACTTC
TRBJ2-1	13	once	NA	TRBV28	CASMGASYNEQFF	TGTGCCAGCATGGGGGCGTCCTACAATGAGCAGTTCTTC
TRBJ2-5	13	NA	TRBD2	TRBV5-1	CASSREGLETQYF	TGCGCCAGCAGTAGGGAGGGCCTGGAGACCCAGTACTTC
TRBJ1-4	13	NA	NA	TRBV2	CASTRDFNKKLFF	TGTGCCAGCACCAGGGACTTTAATAAAAAACTGTTTTTT
TRBJ2-5	16	once	TRBD1	TRBV4-2	CASSPQDRGREETQYF	TGTGCCAGCAGCCCCCAGGACAGGGGAAGGGAGGAGACCCAGTACTTC
TRBJ2-2	12	NA	NA	TRBV12-5	CASGLEVGELFF	TGTGCTAGTGGTTTGGAGGTAGGGGAGCTGTTTTTT
TRBJ2-6	16	NA	NA	TRBV11-3	CASSLAAGSGANVLTF	TGTGCCAGCAGCTTAGCCGCGGGGTCCGGGGCCAACGTCCTGACTTTC
TRBJ1-2	16	NA	NA	TRBV18	CASSPQGQNTFYGYTF	TGTGCCAGCTCACCCCAAGGACAGAACACCTTCTATGGCTACACCTTC
TRBJ2-2	13	NA	NA	TRBV19	CASSPSRTGELFF	TGTGCCAGTAGTCCCTCTAGGACCGGGGAGCTGTTTTTT
TRBJ1-1	15	once	TRBD1	TRBV19	CASTWQGADNTEAFF	TGTGCCAGTACATGGCAGGGGGCAGATAACACTGAAGCTTTCTTT
TRBJ2-7	15	NA	TRBD2	TRBV7-2	CASSLATSGSYEQYF	TGTGCCAGCAGCTTAGCCACTAGCGGGAGTTACGAGCAGTACTTC
TRBJ1-1	16	few	NA	TRBV5-8	CASSSWGRAENTEAFF	TGTGCCAGCAGCTCATGGGGCAGGGCAGAGAACACTGAAGCTTTCTTT
TRBJ1-6	13	NA	NA	TRBV27	CASKALTSSPLHF	TGTGCCAGCAAAGCGCTTACAAGTTCACCCCTCCACTTT
TRBJ2-2	15	NA	NA	TRBV7-9	CASSLGDVGTGELFF	TGTGCCAGCAGCTTAGGGGACGTGGGGACCGGGGAGCTGTTTTTT
TRBJ1-2	14	NA	NA	TRBV5-4	CASSSPLANYGYTF	TGTGCCAGCAGCTCGCCATTAGCTAACTATGGCTACACCTTC
TRBJ2-3	12	NA	NA	TRBV5-5	CASSLGADTQYF	TGTGCCAGCAGCTTGGGGGCAGATACGCAGTATTTT
TRBJ1-3	13	NA	TRBD1	TRBV6-1	CASIDRAGNTIYF	TGTGCCAGCATTGACAGGGCTGGAAACACCATATATTTT
TRBJ1-4	14	NA	TRBD1	TRBV18	CASSPRQGDEKLFF	TGTGCCAGCTCACCACGGCAGGGGGATGAAAAACTGTTTTTT
TRBJ2-3	12	NA	NA	TRBV10-2	CASSVDRYTQYF	TGCGCCAGCAGTGTCGACAGATATACGCAGTATTTT
TRBJ1-2	16	NA	NA	TRBV21-1	CASSETTGCGCRGYTF	TGTGCCAGCAGCGAGACGACAGGGTGTGGCTGTCGTGGCTACACCTTC
TRBJ2-7	13	NA	NA	TRBV6-5	CASSYRQDEPLRF	TGTGCCAGCAGTTACAGGCAGGACGAGCCTTTACGCTTC
TRBJ2-5	14	few	TRBD2	TRBV7-9	CASRRSAGGETQYF	TGTGCCAGCAGAAGGTCAGCGGGAGGGGAGACCCAGTACTTC
TRBJ2-1	11	NA	NA	TRBV5-1	CASTQKGEQFF	TGCGCCAGCACCCAAAAGGGGGAGCAGTTCTTC
TRBJ1-3	14	NA	NA	TRBV7-2	CASSLTGSGNTIYF	TGTGCCAGCAGCTTAACAGGGTCTGGAAACACCATATATTTT
TRBJ2-2	12	NA	NA	TRBV28	CASSTGGYGLFF	TGTGCCAGCAGTACCGGGGGCTACGGGCTGTTTTTT
TRBJ2-2	17	NA	NA	TRBV5-5	CASSPRGRGANTGELFF	TGTGCCAGCAGCCCGCGCGGCCGGGGCGCGAACACCGGGGAGCTGTTTTTT
TRBJ1-5	13	NA	NA	TRBV28	CASSFTSNQPQHF	TGTGCCAGCAGTTTCACCTCCAATCAGCCCCAGCATTTT
TRBJ2-5	15	few	NA	TRBV6-1	CASSEPTASWETQYF	TGTGCCAGCAGTGAACCCACAGCCTCGTGGGAGACCCAGTACTTC
TRBJ2-3	15	NA	NA	TRBV7-3	CASSRGRWGTDTQYF	TGTGCCAGCAGCCGGGGGCGGTGGGGCACAGATACGCAGTATTTT
TRBJ2-7	13	NA	NA	TRBV7-8	CASSLEAPYEQYF	TGTGCCAGCAGCTTAGAGGCCCCCTACGAGCAGTACTTC
TRBJ1-2	14	few	NA	TRBV7-9	CASSFDSPLDGYTF	TGTGCCAGCAGCTTTGACAGTCCCCTCGATGGCTACACCTTC
TRBJ2-2	13	once	NA	TRBV10-3	CAIGRESDGELFF	TGTGCCATCGGACGGGAGAGCGACGGGGAGCTGTTTTTT
TRBJ2-1	11	NA	NA	TRBV2	CASSGQSEQFF	TGTGCCAGCAGCGGTCAGAGTGAGCAGTTCTTC
TRBJ1-2	15	few	TRBD1	TRBV6-5	CASSTEYRGASGYTF	TGTGCCAGCAGTACGGAATACAGGGGGGCTAGTGGCTACACCTTC
TRBJ2-5	14	few	NA	TRBV5-1	CASSLMGLQETQYF	TGCGCCAGCAGCTTGATGGGTCTCCAAGAGACCCAGTACTTC
TRBJ2-2	13	NA	NA	TRBV10-3	CAISEIAAGELFF	TGTGCCATCAGTGAGATCGCCGCCGGGGAGCTGTTTTTT
TRBJ1-5	14	few	NA	TRBV5-6	CASSLGPGEQPQHF	TGTGCCAGCAGCTTGGGGCCAGGCGAGCAGCCCCAGCATTTT
TRBJ2-7	14	NA	TRBD1	TRBV6-5	CASRPGQKSYEQYF	TGTGCCAGCAGGCCGGGACAGAAGAGCTACGAGCAGTACTTC
TRBJ2-5	18	few	TRBD2	TRBV7-9	CASSLNRLAGLVQETQYF	TGTGCCAGCAGCTTAAACCGACTAGCGGGCCTCGTACAAGAGACCCAGTACTTC
TRBJ2-5	12	NA	NA	TRBV11-2	CASSPDSAAQYF	TGTGCCAGCAGCCCGGACTCTGCGGCCCAGTACTTC
TRBJ1-2	15	NA	NA	TRBV4-1	CASSQSTGQYYGYTF	TGCGCCAGCAGCCAAAGTACTGGACAGTACTATGGCTACACCTTC
TRBJ2-2	15	NA	NA	TRBV6-5	CASSYFLRGTGELFF	TGTGCCAGCAGTTACTTCCTCCGCGGAACCGGGGAGCTGTTTTTT
TRBJ2-3	14	NA	NA	TRBV19	CASKNTISTDTQYF	TGTGCCAGTAAGAATACGATCAGCACAGATACGCAGTATTTT
TRBJ2-7	14	NA	NA	TRBV11-2	CASSPQTGSYEQYF	TGTGCCAGCAGCCCCCAGACAGGCTCCTACGAGCAGTACTTC
TRBJ1-5	12	NA	TRBD1	TRBV29-1	CSVQGADQPQHF	TGCAGCGTTCAGGGGGCCGATCAGCCCCAGCATTTT
TRBJ2-1	15	NA	TRBD2	TRBV28	CASSSSGRRANEQFF	TGTGCCAGCAGCTCTAGCGGGAGGAGAGCCAATGAGCAGTTCTTC
TRBJ2-5	12	NA	NA	TRBV6-5	CASGRMRETQYF	TGTGCCAGCGGGAGAATGCGGGAGACCCAGTACTTC